This TCR beta chain was sequenced for a study of tumor-infiltrating lymphocytes in primary liver carcinoma. Findings and caveats of the study: Only about 8-25% of top clones occurred in every one of the five tumor regions. Pairs comparing tumor with adjacent tissue or blood overlapped less than pairs drawn from tumor regions.

From 20-30 mg of unsorted bulk tissue, DNA and RNA were co-extracted together. Every tumor sample analyzed contained over 85% viable tumor cells. Total RNA amounting to around 530 ng was the source from which TCR beta cDNA was made with a constant-region primer. ARM-PCR, slightly modified, supplied the TCR beta libraries through three nested multiplex PCR rounds. Two initial PCR rounds of approximately 10 cycles each paired TRBV1-TRBV30 forward primers with a C-beta reverse primer. TCRdb itself ran the multiplex PCR reads through MiXCR, one entry per CDR3 protein. The sample has about 78,000 distinct CDR3 sequences; around 75% are singletons. With respect to this clonotype: No antigen is known for it. It may be a read error: a sequence one base away is much more abundant.

CDR3 length equals 15 residues. V lost 2 bases to trimming and J lost 0 bases, with 8 bases between them. Germline assignment: CDR1 MDHEN and CDR2 SYDVKM. This chain links TRBV28 with TRBJ1-5, with no clear D. The sequence was obtained from a woman aged 55-75 years with primary liver carcinoma and hepatitis B virus infection. The sample consisted of liver tumor tissue from sampling region 4. Subset noted: tumor region T4, right-lateral pole. CDR3 in amino acids: CASSLVIDSNQPQHF. DNA for the CDR3: TGTGCCAGCAGTTTAGTGATCGATAGCAATCAGCCCCAGCATTTT.